The 19 T cell receptor beta chains given below trace back to one sample, sequenced in a study of T cell responses to AZD1222 COVID-19 vaccine. Measured with immunoSEQ multiplex PCR; TCRdb has only the in-frame clones, and not every one. This sample carries roughly 150,000 clones, over 90% of them seen once, and the ten largest clones take 4.5% to 5.5%. This sample comprised peripheral blood, obtained on day 0 of AZD1222 vaccination. The receptors shown here come from an adult in good health.

This rearrangement joins TRBV2 to TRBJ2-4; D call uncertain. V lost 6 bases, J lost 2 bases, and 11 bases lay in between. Germline loops: CDR1 SNHLY, CDR2 FYNNEI. The CDR3 is 14 amino acids. The CDR3 DNA reads as TGTGCCAGCAGCTCCGGCAGCACCAAAAACATTCAGTACTTC. Translating it yields CASSSGSTKNIQYF.

The CDR3 sequence is CASSPFAGEIGEQYF. CDR3 sequence (DNA): TGTGCCAGCTCACCATTCGCGGGAGAGATAGGCGAGCAGTACTTC. The rearrangement links TRBV18 to TRBJ2-7; 7 positions agree with TRBD2. This CDR3 comprises 15 residues. The germline CDR1 and CDR2 sequences are KGHSH and LQKENI. V gave up 2 bases and J gave up 6 bases; unmatched junction bases: 10.

CDR3 protein: CASSIALNRNEQFF. The CDR3 DNA reads TGTGCCAGTAGTATAGCCCTTAACCGGAATGAGCAGTTCTTC. V gene TRBV19 combines with J gene TRBJ2-1, with D uncertain. Germline CDR1 is LNHDA and CDR2 is SQIVND (reference sequence). Trimming stripped 1 base from V and 7 bases from J, with 11 bases between. CDR3 size: 14 residues.

The rearrangement links TRBV7-9 to TRBJ2-1; the match to TRBD2 covers 15 bases. The V gene end was trimmed by 4 bases and the J gene end by 16 bases; junction bases not matched to a gene: 11. Looked up from germline, CDR1 is SEHNR and CDR2 is FQNEAQ (reference sequence). This CDR3 spans 15 amino acids. Here the CDR3 DNA reads TGTGCCAGCAGCTCCCCCGGACTAGCGGGAGGGCCCAACTTCTTC. Its protein is CASSSPGLAGGPNFF.

Regarding this clone: A junction boundary mismatches the germline segment, possibly from a read error. CDR3 sequence (DNA): TGTGCTAGCAGCTTAAGGGAGTACAATGAGCAGTTCTTC. This gives the protein CASSLREYNEQFF. The chain has TRBV7-7 and TRBJ2-1, with D possibly matching TRBD2 (5 bases). Germline V gene data show CDR1 as SSHAT and CDR2 as FNYEAQ (reference sequence). This CDR3 is built from 13 residues. Full variable domain (missing parts from reference TRBV7-7 and TRBJ2-1): GAGVSQSPRYKVTKRGQDVTLRCDPISSHATLYWYQQALGQGPEFLTYFNYEAQPDKSGLPSDRFSAERPEGSISTLTIQRTEQRDSAMYRCASSLREYNEQFFGPGTRLTVL.

This chain links TRBV9 with TRBJ1-1, with 7 bases that match TRBD1. This CDR3 comprises 17 residues. Trimming took 0 bases from V and 1 from J; bases not matched to a gene: 9. Germline V gene sequence: CDR1 SGDLS, CDR2 YYNGEE. CDR3 residues: CASSVATQGVTNTEAFF. CDR3 DNA sequence: TGTGCCAGCAGCGTAGCAACCCAGGGGGTTACGAACACTGAAGCTTTCTTT.

The V and J genes are TRBV5-1 and TRBJ1-3; D call uncertain. Germline lookup yields CDR1 SGHRS and CDR2 YFSETQ. The CDR3 spans 15 residues. V was clipped by 4 bases and J by 0 bases, with 11 bases between them. CDR3 sequence (DNA): TGCGCCAGCAGCCTGAGAGCTAACTCTGGAAACACCATATATTTT. This sequence encodes CASSLRANSGNTIYF. Variable domain in full (rest from reference TRBV5-1 and TRBJ1-3): KAGVTQTPRYLIKTRGQQVTLSCSPISGHRSVSWYQQTPGQGLQFLFEYFSETQRNKGNFPGRFSGRQFSNSRSEMNVSTLELGDSALYLCASSLRANSGNTIYFGEGSWLTVV.

This clone was recorded once. The rearrangement joins TRBV19 to TRBJ2-1; 8 bases are shared with TRBD2. CDR1 and CDR2 from the germline V gene are LNHDA and SQIVND (reference sequence). The J segment lost 6 bases and the V segment lost 2 bases, leaving 9 bases of the junction unmatched. The CDR3 consists of 16 residues. The CDR3, as DNA: TGTGCCAGTAGTATACCCTCCGGGGGGGGAGGCAATGAGCAGTTCTTC. It translates to CASSIPSGGGGNEQFF. Supplemented by reference TRBV19 and TRBJ2-1, the full variable domain reads DGGITQSPKYLFRKEGQNVTLSCEQNLNHDAMYWYRQDPGQGLRLIYYSQIVNDFQKGDIAEGYSVSREKKESFPLTVTSAQKNPTAFYLCASSIPSGGGGNEQFFGPGTRLTVL.

The CDR3 nucleotides read TGTGCCAGCAGCTTAGCGCAGGAGGGGGCGACTGAAGCTTTCTTT. It is translated as CASSLAQEGATEAFF. This chain links TRBV7-8 with TRBJ1-1; 7 nucleotides match TRBD1. Germline CDR1 is SGHVS and CDR2 is FQNEAQ. V lost 0 bases to trimming and J lost 5 bases; unmatched junction nucleotides: 6. This CDR3 is built from 15 residues. The whole variable domain, filled in from reference TRBV7-8 and TRBJ1-1, reads GAGVSQSPRYKVAKRGQDVALRCDPISGHVSLFWYQQALGQGPEFLTYFQNEAQLDKSGLPSDRFFAERPEGSVSTLKIQRTQQEDSAVYLCASSLAQEGATEAFFGQGTRLTVV.

The chain uses TRBV6-4 and TRBJ2-1; 8 nucleotides match TRBD2. In germline, CDR1 is MRHNA, CDR2 SNTAGT. V was clipped by 2 bases and J by 5 bases; unmatched bases: 8. This CDR3 has 16 residues. DNA for the CDR3: TGTGCCAGCAGTGACCGAGCCGGGAGGGGGGACAATGAGCAGTTCTTC. Translation gives CASSDRAGRGDNEQFF.

The gene calls are TRBV29-1 and TRBJ1-1; no clear D. Germline V gene sequence: CDR1 SQVTM, CDR2 ANQGSEA. V lost 4 bases and J 8 bases, leaving 8 bases between the germline ends. There are 10 residues in the CDR3. CDR3 coding DNA: TGCAGCGTTGTAATGGGGGAAGCTTTCTTT. As protein: CSVVMGEAFF.

This clone was counted a few times. V is TRBV7-3 and J is TRBJ2-1; maybe TRBD2 (6 bases). This CDR3 has 15 residues. Germline CDR1 reads SGHTA; CDR2 reads FQGTGA. V dropped 5 bases and J dropped 2 bases, with 13 bases sitting between them. The CDR3, as DNA: TGTGCCAGCAGCGATAGCGGAGCAACCTACAATGAGCAGTTCTTC. This sequence encodes CASSDSGATYNEQFF. The variable domain in full, completed from reference TRBV7-3 and TRBJ2-1, reads GAGVSQTPSNKVTEKGKYVELRCDPISGHTALYWYRQSLGQGPEFLIYFQGTGAADDSGLPNDRFFAVRPEGSVSTLKIQRTERGDSAVYLCASSDSGATYNEQFFGPGTRLTVL.

This clone was seen only once. The CDR3 nucleotides read TGTGCCAGCAGCTCAGCGGGATTACGGCATGAGCAGTTCTTC. Translating it yields CASSSAGLRHEQFF. The chain couples TRBV3-1 (or the pseudogene TRBV3-2) to TRBJ2-1; TRBD2 matches at 7 bases. The ends lost 5 bases at V and 8 bases at J; junction bases unmatched: 9. Germline V gene data show CDR1 as LGHDT and CDR2 as YNNKEL (reference sequence). The CDR3 extends over 14 amino acids.

The chain carries TRBV19 and TRBJ1-5, with 10 bases fitting TRBD1. The V gene's germline CDR1 is LNHDA and CDR2 SQIVND (reference sequence). CDR3 length: 15 amino acids. V dropped 5 bases and J dropped 3; count of bases not matched to a gene: 4. CDR3 in amino acids: CASSQTGGFNQPQHF. Here the CDR3 DNA reads TGTGCCAGTAGTCAGACAGGGGGCTTCAATCAGCCCCAGCATTTT. The entire variable domain, with the rest obtained from reference TRBV19 and TRBJ1-5, is as follows: DGGITQSPKYLFRKEGQNVTLSCEQNLNHDAMYWYRQDPGQGLRLIYYSQIVNDFQKGDIAEGYSVSREKKESFPLTVTSAQKNPTAFYLCASSQTGGFNQPQHFGDGTRLSIL.

The V and J genes are TRBV30 and TRBJ2-7, with a tentative D call TRBD1 (6 bases). V lost 2 bases, J lost 2 bases, and 13 bases lay in between. This CDR3 has 14 residues. The germline V gene encodes CDR1 GTSNPN and CDR2 SVGIG (reference sequence). The CDR3 DNA follows: TGTGCCTGGAGTAACCGGGACACTACCTACGAGCAGTACTTC. As protein: CAWSNRDTTYEQYF.

This clone appeared once. V usage is TRBV28 and J usage is TRBJ1-5, with D perhaps matching TRBD1 (5 bases). This CDR3 is 14 amino acids long. CDR1 is MDHEN, CDR2 SYDVKM, per germline. Trimming left V 5 bases short and J 3 bases short, with 11 bases between. This CDR3 reads CASSLDKPNQPQHF. The CDR3 coding sequence is TGTGCCAGCAGTCTGGACAAACCCAATCAGCCCCAGCATTTT.

CDR3 in amino acids: CASSWASRGDTEAFF. As DNA, the CDR3 is TGCGCCAGCAGCTGGGCGTCTAGAGGGGACACTGAAGCTTTCTTT. J is TRBJ1-1 and V is TRBV5-1, with a possible D match to TRBD1 (5 bases). V was pared by 3 bases and J by 3 bases, with 15 bases between. Looked up from germline, CDR1 is SGHRS and CDR2 is YFSETQ. This CDR3 has 15 residues.

In DNA, the CDR3 is TGTGCCAGCAGCCAAAGGACAGATGGAGAGACCCAGTACTTC. Amino acids: CASSQRTDGETQYF. The chain carries TRBV3-1 (or the pseudogene TRBV3-2) and TRBJ2-5; D perhaps matches TRBD1 (6 bases). Germline CDR1 reads LGHDT; CDR2 reads YNNKEL (reference sequence). The CDR3 spans 14 residues. Trimming took off 2 bases at V and 4 bases at J, with 11 bases between the two ends.

The gene calls are TRBV9 and TRBJ1-2; no reliable D call. V lost 0 bases and J 3 bases, leaving 12 bases between the germline ends. Germline V gene data show CDR1 as SGDLS and CDR2 as YYNGEE. The CDR3 covers 15 residues. The DNA of the CDR3 is TGTGCCAGCAGCGTAGACTCTGACCACGACTATGGCTACACCTTC. This translates into CASSVDSDHDYGYTF.